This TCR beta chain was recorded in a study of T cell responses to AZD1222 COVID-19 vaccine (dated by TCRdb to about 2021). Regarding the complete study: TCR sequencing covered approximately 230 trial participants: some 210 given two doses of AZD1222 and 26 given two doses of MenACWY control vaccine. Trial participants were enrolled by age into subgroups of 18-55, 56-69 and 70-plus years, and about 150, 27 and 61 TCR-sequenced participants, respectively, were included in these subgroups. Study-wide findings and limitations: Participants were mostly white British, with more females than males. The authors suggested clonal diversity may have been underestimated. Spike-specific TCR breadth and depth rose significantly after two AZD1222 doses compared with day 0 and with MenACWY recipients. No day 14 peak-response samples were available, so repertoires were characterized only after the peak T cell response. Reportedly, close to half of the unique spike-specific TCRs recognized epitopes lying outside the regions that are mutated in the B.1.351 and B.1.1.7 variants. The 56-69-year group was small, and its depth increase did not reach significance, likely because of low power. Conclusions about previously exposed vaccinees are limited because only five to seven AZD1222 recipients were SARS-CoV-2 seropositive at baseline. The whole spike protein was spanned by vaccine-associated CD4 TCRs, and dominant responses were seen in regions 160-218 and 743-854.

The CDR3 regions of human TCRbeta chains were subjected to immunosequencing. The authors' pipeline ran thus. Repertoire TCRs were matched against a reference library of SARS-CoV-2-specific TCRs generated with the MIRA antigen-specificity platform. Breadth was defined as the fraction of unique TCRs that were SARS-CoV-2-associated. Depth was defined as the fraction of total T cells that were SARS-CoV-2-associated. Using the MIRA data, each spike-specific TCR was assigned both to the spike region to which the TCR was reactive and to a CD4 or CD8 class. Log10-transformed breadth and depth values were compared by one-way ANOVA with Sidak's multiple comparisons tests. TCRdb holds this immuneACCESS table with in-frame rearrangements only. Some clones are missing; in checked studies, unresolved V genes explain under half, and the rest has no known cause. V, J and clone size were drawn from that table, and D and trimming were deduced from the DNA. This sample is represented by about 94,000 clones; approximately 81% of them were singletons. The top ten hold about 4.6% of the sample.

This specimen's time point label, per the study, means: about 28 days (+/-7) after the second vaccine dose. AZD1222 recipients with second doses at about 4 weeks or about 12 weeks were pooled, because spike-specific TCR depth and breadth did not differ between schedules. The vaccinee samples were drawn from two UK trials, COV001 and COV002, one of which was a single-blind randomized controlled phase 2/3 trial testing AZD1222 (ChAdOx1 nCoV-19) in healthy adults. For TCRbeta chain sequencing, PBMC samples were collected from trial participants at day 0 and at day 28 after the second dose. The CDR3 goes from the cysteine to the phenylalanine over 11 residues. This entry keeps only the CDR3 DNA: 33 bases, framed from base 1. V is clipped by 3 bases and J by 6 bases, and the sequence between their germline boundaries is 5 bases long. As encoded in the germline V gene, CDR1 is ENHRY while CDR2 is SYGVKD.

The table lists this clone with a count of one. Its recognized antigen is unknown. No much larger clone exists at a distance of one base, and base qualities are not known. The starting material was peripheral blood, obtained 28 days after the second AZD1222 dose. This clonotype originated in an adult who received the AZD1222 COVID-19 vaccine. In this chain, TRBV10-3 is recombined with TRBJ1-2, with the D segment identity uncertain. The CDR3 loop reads CAISDGDGYTF. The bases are TGTGCCATCAGTGACGGGGATGGCTACACCTTC.